This TCR beta chain was sequenced during a study of early stage breast cancer tumors. Study context: Most of the 16 invasive tumors were ER+, PR+ and HER2-.

As regards this clone: As yet, its antigen is unknown.

Germline CDR1 and CDR2: SQVTM and ANQGSEA. Trimming took off 7 bases at V and 8 bases at J, with 21 bases between the two ends. This CDR3 has 14 amino acids. Broader study findings: Commonly generated sequences made up most enriched TCRB sequences shared between patients. Tumors had about 2.5-fold higher T cell density and higher clonality than adjacent normal breast tissue.

Blood replicates held 0.5 ug DNA, tumor or normal breast approximately 1.5 ug, two each. Some clones are missing from TCRdb's copy, which holds only in-frame ones; the method was immunoSEQ multiplex PCR. The sample lists some 75,000 clones, approximately 79% occurring once. The sequence derives from a person in their sixties with breast cancer. The chain uses TRBV29-1 and TRBJ2-1; D not resolved. Specimen: blood. CDR3 DNA: TGCAGCGCTACCTCCGTTTCCCCTGGGGATGAGCAGTTCTTC. Translated: CSATSVSPGDEQFF.